This note documents a single T cell receptor beta chain sequence. The sample originates from a study of CD8 T cells in Susac syndrome. The TEMRA cells underwent FACS enrichment, while the CD8+ and CD4+ T cells underwent negative isolation. It was with random hexamers that 0.5 to 1 ug RNA was reverse transcribed. The amplification used immunoSEQ multiplex PCR on TCR beta CDR3; it spanned 54 Vbeta and 13 Jbeta. TCRdb re-derived calls from the immunoSEQ multiplex PCR reads in MiXCR, one entry per CDR3 protein. This table holds some 150,000 distinct CDR3 sequences, approximately 94% found once. The germline V and J ends were trimmed by 5 bases and 0 bases, with 11 bases remaining between them. This CDR3 has 14 residues. Germline CDR1 and CDR2: MNHEY and SVGEGT.

The V gene is TRBV6-2 or TRBV6-3, the J gene TRBJ2-7; TRBD2 might be the D (6 bases). Sample: CD4+ T cells from PBMCs. This sequence was found in a human donor in good health. CDR3 coding DNA: TGTGCCAGCAGTCCTCGGGGACTCTCCTACGAGCAGTACTTC. It codes for CASSPRGLSYEQYF.